The TCR beta chain under discussion was sequenced for a study of blood T cell repertoires in COVID-19. Looking at the study overall: The study drew acute and convalescent COVID-19 samples from the United States, Italy and Spain. From T cells, B-cell-depleted T cells, or PBMCs came the material, which was cDNA or gDNA.

This clone has a single count. The germline gives CDR1 LGHNT, CDR2 FRNRAP. Trimming removed 1 base from V and 0 bases from J, with 9 bases in between. The CDR3 sequence is 15 residues long. In the authors' methods: Reference gene primer amplification yielded estimated nucleated cell counts. Repertoires were generated with immunoSEQ multiplex PCR, while TCRdb's copy carries only in-frame clones and drops some. V and J calls plus clone size are reproduced from that table; the DNA served to infer D and trimming. Of 130,000 or so clones listed, 86% are singletons. V usage is TRBV12-5 and J usage is TRBJ1-1; D is undetermined. This clonotype was obtained from a woman aged 55-70 years with acute or convalescent COVID-19. Sequenced: peripheral blood. The CDR3 sequence is CASGLGVGVNTEAFF. Here the CDR3 DNA reads TGTGCTAGTGGTTTGGGGGTCGGGGTGAACACTGAAGCTTTCTTT.